The clone carrying this TCR beta chain has only a few counts. Extraction and reverse transcription of RNA yielded cDNA as the sequencing template. Assay: immunoSEQ multiplex PCR; the TCRdb copy retains only in-frame clones and omits some. The sample has about 190,000 clones, approximately 60% seen once. Treatment denoted: oral pan-JAK inhibitor, 5-10 mg twice daily. The CDR3 covers 13 residues. V lost 7 bases and J lost 0, with 12 bases in between. Germline CDR1 SQVTM, CDR2 ANQGSEA. This entry is derived from a study of CD8+ T cells in alopecia areata. The origin of this receptor is a human donor with alopecia areata. The sample here was CD4+ T cells sorted from blood, taken at week 4, from a patient treated with tofacitinib. The J gene is TRBJ1-1, the V gene TRBV29-1, with D unclear. Written as DNA, the CDR3 is TGCAGCGGACGCGGACGGATGAACACTGAAGCTTTCTTT. This translates into CSGRGRMNTEAFF.